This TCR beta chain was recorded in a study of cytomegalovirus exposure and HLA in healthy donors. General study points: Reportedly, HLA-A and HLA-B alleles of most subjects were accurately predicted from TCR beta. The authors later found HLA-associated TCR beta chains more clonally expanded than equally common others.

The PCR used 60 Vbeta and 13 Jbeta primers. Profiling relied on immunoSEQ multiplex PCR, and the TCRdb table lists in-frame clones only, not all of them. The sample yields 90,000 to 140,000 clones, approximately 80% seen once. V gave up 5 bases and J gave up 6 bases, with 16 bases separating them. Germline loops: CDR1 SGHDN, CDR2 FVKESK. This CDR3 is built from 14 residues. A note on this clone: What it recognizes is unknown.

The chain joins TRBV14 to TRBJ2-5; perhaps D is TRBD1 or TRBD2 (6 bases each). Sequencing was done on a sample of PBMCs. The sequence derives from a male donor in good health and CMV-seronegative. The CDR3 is CASSEGGQWKTQYF. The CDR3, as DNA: TGTGCCAGCAGCGAAGGGGGGCAGTGGAAGACCCAGTACTTC.